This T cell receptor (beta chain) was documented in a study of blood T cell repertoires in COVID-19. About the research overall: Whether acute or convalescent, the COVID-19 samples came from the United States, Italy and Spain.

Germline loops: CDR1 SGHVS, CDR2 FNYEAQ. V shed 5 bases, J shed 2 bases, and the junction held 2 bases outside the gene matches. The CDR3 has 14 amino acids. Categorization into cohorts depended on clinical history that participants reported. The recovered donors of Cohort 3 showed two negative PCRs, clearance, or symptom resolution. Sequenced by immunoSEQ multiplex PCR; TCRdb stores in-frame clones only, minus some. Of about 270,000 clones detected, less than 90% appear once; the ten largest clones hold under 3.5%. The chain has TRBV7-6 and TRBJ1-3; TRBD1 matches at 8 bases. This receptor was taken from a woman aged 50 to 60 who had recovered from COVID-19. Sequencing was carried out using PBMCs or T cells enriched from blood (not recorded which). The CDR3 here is CASSQQGAGNTIYF. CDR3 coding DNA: TGTGCCAGCAGCCAACAGGGGGCTGGAAACACCATATATTTT.